The entry below gives a single TCR beta chain sequence along with its context. Its target is not known. The data derive from a study of blood T cells in healthy people across ages. Across the study: Roughly one uniquely barcoded beta molecule per two T cells was captured. Study-wide results and limits: Diversity was higher, and naive CD4+ cells more numerous, in long-lived donors than in aged donors. A roughly linear age-dependent decrease characterized TCR beta diversity per million T cells.

Then a second PCR, running roughly 6 to 12 cycles, was carried out with a sample-barcoded 5' primer and a J-beta primer mix. From each sample, at least 2.5 million paired-end reads containing CDR3 were obtained. From the 5' RACE reads, TCRdb called clonotypes with MiXCR, one entry per CDR3 protein. The table has roughly 1,300,000 distinct CDR3 sequences, around 59% seen once. J was trimmed by 2 bases and V by 6 bases; bases with no gene match: 8. This CDR3 is built from 15 residues. The rearrangement uses TRBV12-3 or TRBV12-4 and TRBJ2-7; 9 bases map to TRBD1. This clonotype was sampled from a man between 18 and 29 years old in good health. The sequencing sample was made of blood. The CDR3, as DNA: TGTGCCAGCAGCCGTGGGACAGGGAGGCCCTACGAGCAGTACTTC. Translated: CASSRGTGRPYEQYF.